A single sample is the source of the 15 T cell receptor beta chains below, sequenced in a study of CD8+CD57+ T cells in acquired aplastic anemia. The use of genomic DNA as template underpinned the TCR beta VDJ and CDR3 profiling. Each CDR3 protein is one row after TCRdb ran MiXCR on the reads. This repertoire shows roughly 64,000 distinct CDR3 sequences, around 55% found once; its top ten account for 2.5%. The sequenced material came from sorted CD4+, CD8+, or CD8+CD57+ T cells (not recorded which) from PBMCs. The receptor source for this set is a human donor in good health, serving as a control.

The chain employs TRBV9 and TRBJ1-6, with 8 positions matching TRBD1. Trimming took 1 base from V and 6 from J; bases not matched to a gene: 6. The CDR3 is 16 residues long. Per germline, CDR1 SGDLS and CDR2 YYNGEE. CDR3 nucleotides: TGTGCCAGCAGCGTAAATCAGGGGGCGGTTAATTCACCCCTCCACTTT. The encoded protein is CASSVNQGAVNSPLHF. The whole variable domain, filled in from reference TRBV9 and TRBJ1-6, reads DSGVTQTPKHLITATGQRVTLRCSPRSGDLSVYWYQQSLDQGLQFLIQYYNGEERAKGNILERFSAQQFPDLHSELNLSSLELGDSALYFCASSVNQGAVNSPLHFGNGTRLTVT.

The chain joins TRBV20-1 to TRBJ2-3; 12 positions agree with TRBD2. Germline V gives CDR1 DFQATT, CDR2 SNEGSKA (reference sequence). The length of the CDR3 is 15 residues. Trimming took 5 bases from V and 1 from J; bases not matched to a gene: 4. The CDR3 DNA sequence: TGCAGTGCTCCTCGACTAGCGGGGGGCACAGATACGCAGTATTTT. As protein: CSAPRLAGGTDTQYF.

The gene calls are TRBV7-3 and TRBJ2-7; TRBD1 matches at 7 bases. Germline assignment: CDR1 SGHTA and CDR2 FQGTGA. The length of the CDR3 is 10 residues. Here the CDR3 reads CASSPDRVEV. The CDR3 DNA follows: TGTGCCAGCAGTCCCGACAGGGTTGAAGTC.

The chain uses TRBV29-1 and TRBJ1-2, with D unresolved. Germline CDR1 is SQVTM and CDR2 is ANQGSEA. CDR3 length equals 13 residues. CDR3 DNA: TGCAGACTCAAAGGTAGAGGGCACTATGGCTACACCTTC. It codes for CRLKGRGHYGYTF.

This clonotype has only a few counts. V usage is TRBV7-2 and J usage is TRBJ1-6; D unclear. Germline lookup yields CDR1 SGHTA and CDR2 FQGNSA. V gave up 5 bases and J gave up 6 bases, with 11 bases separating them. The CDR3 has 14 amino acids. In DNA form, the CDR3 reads TGTGCCAGCAGCCAAGCAGGACCTAATTCACCCCTCCACTTT. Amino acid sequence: CASSQAGPNSPLHF.

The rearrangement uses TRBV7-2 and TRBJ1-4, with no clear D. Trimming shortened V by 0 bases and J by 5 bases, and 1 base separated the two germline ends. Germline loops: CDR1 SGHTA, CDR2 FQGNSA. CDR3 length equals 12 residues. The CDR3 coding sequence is TGTGCCAGCAGCTTAGCCAATGAAAAACTGTTTTTT. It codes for CASSLANEKLFF.

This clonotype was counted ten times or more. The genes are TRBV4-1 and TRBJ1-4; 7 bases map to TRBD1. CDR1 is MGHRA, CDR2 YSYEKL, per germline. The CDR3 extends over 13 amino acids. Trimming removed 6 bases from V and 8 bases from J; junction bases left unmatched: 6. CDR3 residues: CASSLTGYEKLFF. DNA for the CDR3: TGCGCCAGCAGTCTGACAGGGTACGAAAAACTGTTTTTT.

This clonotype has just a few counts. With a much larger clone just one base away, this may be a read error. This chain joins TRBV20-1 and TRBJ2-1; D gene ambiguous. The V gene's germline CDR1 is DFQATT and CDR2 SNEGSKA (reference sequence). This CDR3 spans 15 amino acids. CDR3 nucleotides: TGCAGTGCTAGAGAGCCTTCGAGAAGTTTAAATGAGCAGCTCTTC. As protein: CSAREPSRSLNEQLF.

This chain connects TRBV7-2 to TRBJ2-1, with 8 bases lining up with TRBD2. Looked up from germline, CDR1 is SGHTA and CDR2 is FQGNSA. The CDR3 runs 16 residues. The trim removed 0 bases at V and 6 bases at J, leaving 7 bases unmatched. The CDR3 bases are TGTGCCAGCAGCTTAGCTAGCGGGACTCCACCCAATGAGCAGTTCTTC. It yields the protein CASSLASGTPPNEQFF.

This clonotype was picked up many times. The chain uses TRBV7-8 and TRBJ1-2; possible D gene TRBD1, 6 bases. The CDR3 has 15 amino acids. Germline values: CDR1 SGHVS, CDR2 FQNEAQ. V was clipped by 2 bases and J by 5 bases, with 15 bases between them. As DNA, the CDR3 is TGTGCCAGCAGCTTAAAAACAGGGATTGATTATGGCTACACCTTC. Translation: CASSLKTGIDYGYTF.

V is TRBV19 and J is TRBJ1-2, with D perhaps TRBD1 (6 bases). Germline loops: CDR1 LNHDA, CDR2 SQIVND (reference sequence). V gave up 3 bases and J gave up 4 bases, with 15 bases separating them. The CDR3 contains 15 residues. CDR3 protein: CASSIVGRGGYGYTF. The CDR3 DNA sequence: TGTGCCAGTAGTATCGTCGGCAGGGGAGGCTATGGCTACACCTTC. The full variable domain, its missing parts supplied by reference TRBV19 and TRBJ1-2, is DGGITQSPKYLFRKEGQNVTLSCEQNLNHDAMYWYRQDPGQGLRLIYYSQIVNDFQKGDIAEGYSVSREKKESFPLTVTSAQKNPTAFYLCASSIVGRGGYGYTFGSGTRLTVV.

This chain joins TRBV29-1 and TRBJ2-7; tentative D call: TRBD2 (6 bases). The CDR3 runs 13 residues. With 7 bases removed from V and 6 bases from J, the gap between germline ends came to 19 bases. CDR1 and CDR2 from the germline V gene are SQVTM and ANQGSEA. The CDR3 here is CSDFRGSSSEQYF. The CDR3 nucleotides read TGCAGCGACTTCCGGGGGTCATCGTCCGAGCAGTACTTC.

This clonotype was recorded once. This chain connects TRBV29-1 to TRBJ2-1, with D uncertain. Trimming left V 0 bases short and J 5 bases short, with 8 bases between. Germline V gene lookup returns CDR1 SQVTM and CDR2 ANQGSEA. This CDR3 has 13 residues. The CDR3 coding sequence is TGCAGCGTTGAAGATCAAGGAGACAATGAGCAGTTCTTC. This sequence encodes CSVEDQGDNEQFF.

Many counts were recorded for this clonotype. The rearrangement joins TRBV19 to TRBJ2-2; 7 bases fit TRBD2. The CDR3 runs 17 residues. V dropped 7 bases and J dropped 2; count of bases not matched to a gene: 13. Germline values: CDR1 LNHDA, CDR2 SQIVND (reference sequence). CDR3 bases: TGTGCCAGTAACCCCCGGGGGGACTTCGCTAACACCGGGGAGCTGTTTTTT. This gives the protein CASNPRGDFANTGELFF.

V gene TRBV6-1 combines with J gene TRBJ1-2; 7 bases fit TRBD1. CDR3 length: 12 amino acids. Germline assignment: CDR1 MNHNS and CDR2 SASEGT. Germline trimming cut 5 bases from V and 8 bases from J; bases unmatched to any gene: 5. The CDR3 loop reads CASSRQGGGYTF. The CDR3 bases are TGTGCCAGCAGTCGACAGGGTGGGGGCTACACCTTC.